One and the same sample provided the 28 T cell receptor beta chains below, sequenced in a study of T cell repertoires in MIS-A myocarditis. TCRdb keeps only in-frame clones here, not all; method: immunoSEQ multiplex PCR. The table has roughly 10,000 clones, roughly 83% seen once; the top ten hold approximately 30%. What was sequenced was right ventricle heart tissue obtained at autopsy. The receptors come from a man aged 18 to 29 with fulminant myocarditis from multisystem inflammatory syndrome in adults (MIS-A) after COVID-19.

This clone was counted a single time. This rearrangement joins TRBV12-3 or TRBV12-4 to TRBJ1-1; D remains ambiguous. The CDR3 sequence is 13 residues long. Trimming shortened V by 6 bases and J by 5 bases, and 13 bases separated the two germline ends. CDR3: CASSPLGATEAFF. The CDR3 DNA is TGTGCCAGCAGCCCCCTTGGAGCAACTGAAGCTTTCTTT.

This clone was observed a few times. Here the CDR3 DNA reads TGTGCCAGCAGCTTAGTTTTTCGCAAAGGGGATGAAAAACTGTTTTTT. Its protein product is CASSLVFRKGDEKLFF. The gene calls are TRBV11-2 and TRBJ1-4; D possibly corresponds to TRBD1 (5 bases). Germline CDR1 is SGHAT and CDR2 is FQNNGV. V was trimmed by 1 base and J by 6 bases, leaving 15 bases between them. This CDR3 has 16 amino acids.

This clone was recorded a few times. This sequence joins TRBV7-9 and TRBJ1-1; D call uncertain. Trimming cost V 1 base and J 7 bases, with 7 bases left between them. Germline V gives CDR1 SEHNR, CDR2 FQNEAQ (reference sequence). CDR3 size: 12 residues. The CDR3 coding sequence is TGTGCCAGCAGCTTAGAACAGCGTGAAGCTTTCTTT. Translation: CASSLEQREAFF.

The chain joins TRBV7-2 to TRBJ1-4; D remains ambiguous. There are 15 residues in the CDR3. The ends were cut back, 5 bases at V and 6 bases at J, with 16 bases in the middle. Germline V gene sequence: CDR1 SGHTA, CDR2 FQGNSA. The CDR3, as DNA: TGTGCCAGCAGCCCCGATAGAGGACGGTATGAAAAACTGTTTTTT. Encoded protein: CASSPDRGRYEKLFF.

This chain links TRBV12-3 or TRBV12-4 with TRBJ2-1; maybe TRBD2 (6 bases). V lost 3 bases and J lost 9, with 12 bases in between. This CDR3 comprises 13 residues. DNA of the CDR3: TGTGCCAGCAGTTTCGGAGGGTACGGTGAGCAGTTCTTC. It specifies CASSFGGYGEQFF.

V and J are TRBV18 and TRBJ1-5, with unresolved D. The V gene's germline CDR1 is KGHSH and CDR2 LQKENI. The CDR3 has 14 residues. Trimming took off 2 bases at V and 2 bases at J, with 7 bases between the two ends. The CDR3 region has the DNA TGTGCCAGCTCACCAGGGTTTGGCAATCAGCCCCAGCATTTT. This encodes CASSPGFGNQPQHF.

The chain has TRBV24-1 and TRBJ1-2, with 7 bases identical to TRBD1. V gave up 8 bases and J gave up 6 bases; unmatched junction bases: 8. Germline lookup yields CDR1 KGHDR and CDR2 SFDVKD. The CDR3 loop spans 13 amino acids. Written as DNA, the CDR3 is TGTGCCACCATCGGGACAGACTCCCATGGCTACACCTTC. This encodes CATIGTDSHGYTF.

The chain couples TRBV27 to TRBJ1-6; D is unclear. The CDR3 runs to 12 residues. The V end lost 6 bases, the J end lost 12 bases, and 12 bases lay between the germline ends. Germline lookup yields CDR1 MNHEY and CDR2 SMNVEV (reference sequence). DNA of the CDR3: TGTGCCAGCAGAGACGGATTAGGACCCCTCCACTTT. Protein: CASRDGLGPLHF.

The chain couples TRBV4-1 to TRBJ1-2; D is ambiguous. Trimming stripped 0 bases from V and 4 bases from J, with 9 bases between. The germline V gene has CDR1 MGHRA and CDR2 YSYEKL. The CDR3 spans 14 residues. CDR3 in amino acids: CASSQDPEGYGYTF. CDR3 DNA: TGCGCCAGCAGCCAAGACCCAGAAGGCTATGGCTACACCTTC.

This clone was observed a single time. CDR3 nucleotide sequence: TGTGCCAGCGGCCTGTTGGGAGTTCGTGGCTACACCTTC. Residues: CASGLLGVRGYTF. The rearrangement uses TRBV28 and TRBJ1-2, with D unresolved. The CDR3 spans 13 residues. CDR1 and CDR2 (germline): MDHEN, SYDVKM. The V end was cut by 8 bases, the J end by 7 bases, with 17 bases between.

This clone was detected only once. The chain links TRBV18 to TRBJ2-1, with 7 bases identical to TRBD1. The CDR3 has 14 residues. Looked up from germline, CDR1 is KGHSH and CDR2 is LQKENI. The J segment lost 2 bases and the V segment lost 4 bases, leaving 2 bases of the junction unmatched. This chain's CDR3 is CASSQGAPYNEQFF. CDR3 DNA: TGTGCCAGCTCACAGGGGGCACCCTACAATGAGCAGTTCTTC.

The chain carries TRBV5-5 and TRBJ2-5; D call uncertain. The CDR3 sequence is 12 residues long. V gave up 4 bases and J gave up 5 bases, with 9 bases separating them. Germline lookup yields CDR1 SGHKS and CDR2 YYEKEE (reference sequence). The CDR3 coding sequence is TGTGCCAGCAGCCCCAACGGGGAGACCCAGTACTTC. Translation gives CASSPNGETQYF.

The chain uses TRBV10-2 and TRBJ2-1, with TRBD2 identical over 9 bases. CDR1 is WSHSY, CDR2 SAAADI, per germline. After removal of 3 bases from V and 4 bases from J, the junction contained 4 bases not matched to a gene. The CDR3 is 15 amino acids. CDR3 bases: TGCGCCAGCAGTGAAGGGCGGGGGGGATACAATGAGCAGTTCTTC. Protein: CASSEGRGGYNEQFF.

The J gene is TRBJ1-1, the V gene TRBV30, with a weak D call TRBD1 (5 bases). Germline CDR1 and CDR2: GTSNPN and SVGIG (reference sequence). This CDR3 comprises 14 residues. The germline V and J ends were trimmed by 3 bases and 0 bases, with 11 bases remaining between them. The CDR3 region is CAWSAGRMNTEAFF. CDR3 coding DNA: TGTGCCTGGAGCGCGGGACGGATGAACACTGAAGCTTTCTTT.

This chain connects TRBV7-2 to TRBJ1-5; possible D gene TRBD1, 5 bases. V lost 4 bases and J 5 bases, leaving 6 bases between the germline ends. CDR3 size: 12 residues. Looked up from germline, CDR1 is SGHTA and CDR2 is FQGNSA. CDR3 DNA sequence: TGTGCCAGCAGCTCGGGGCATCAGCCCCAGCATTTT. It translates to CASSSGHQPQHF.

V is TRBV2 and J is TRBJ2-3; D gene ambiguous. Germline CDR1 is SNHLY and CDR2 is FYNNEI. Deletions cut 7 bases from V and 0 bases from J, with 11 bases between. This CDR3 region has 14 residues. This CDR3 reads CASKRLDSTDTQYF. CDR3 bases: TGTGCCAGCAAACGCCTAGATAGCACAGATACGCAGTATTTT.

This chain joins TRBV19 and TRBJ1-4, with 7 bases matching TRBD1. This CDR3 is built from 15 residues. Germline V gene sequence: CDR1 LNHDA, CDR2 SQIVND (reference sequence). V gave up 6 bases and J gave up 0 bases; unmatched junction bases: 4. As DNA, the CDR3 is TGTGCCAGTAGCCTGGGGACAGCAACTAATGAAAAACTGTTTTTT. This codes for CASSLGTATNEKLFF.

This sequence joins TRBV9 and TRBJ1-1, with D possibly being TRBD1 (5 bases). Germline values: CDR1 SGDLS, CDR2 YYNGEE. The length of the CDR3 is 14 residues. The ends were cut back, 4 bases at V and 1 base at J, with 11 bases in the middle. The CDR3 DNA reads TGTGCCAGCAGCTCTGATGGGGGGAACACTGAAGCTTTCTTT. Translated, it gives CASSSDGGNTEAFF.

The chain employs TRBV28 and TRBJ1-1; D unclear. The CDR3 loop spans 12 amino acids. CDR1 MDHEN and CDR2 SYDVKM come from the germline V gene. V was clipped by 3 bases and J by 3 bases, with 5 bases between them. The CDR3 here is CASSFQDTEAFF. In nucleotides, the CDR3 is TGTGCCAGCAGTTTCCAGGACACTGAAGCTTTCTTT.

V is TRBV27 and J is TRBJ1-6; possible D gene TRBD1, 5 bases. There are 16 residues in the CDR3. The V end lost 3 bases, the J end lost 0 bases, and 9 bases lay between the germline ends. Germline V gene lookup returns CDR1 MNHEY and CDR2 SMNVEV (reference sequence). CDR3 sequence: CASSFEGSSYNSPLHF. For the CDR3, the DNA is TGTGCCAGCAGTTTTGAGGGGAGCTCCTATAATTCACCCCTCCACTTT.

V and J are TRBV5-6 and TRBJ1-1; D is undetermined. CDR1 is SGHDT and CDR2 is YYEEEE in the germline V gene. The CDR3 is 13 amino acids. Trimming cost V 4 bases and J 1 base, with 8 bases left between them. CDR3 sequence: CASSRYRNTEAFF. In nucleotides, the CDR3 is TGTGCCAGCAGCCGTTACAGGAACACTGAAGCTTTCTTT.

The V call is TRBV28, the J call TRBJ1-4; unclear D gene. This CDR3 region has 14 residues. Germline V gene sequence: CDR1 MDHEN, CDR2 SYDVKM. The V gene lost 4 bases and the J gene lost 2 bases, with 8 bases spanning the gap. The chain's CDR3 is CASSYYSTNEKLFF. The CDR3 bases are TGTGCCAGCAGTTACTACAGTACTAATGAAAAACTGTTTTTT.

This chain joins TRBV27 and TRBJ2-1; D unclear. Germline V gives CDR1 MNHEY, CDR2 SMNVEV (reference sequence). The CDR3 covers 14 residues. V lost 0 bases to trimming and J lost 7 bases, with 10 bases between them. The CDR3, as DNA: TGTGCCAGCAGTTTATCGGGGTCGAAAAATGAGCAGTTCTTC. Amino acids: CASSLSGSKNEQFF.

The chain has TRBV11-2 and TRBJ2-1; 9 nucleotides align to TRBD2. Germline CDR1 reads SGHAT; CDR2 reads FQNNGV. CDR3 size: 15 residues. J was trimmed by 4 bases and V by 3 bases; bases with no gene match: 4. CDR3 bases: TGTGCCAGCAGCTTTAGCGGGAGAGGGTACAATGAGCAGTTCTTC. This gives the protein CASSFSGRGYNEQFF. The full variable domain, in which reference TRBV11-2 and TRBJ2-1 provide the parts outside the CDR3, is EAGVAQSPRYKIIEKRQSVAFWCNPISGHATLYWYQQILGQGPKLLIQFQNNGVVDDSQLPKDRFSAERLKGVDSTLKIQPAKLEDSAVYLCASSFSGRGYNEQFFGPGTRLTVL.

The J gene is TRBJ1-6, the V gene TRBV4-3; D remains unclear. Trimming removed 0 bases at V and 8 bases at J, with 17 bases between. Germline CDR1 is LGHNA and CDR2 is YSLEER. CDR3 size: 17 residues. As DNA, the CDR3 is TGCGCCAGCAGCCAAGATCCCCCCAGACCAGTTTATTCACCCCTCCACTTT. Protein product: CASSQDPPRPVYSPLHF.

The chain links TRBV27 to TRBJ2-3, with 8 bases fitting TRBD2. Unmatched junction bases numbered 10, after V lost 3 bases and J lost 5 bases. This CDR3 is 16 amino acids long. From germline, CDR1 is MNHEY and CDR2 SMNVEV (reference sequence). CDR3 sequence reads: CASSFGSGMMGDTQYF. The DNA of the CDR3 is TGTGCCAGCAGTTTCGGTAGCGGGATGATGGGAGATACGCAGTATTTT.

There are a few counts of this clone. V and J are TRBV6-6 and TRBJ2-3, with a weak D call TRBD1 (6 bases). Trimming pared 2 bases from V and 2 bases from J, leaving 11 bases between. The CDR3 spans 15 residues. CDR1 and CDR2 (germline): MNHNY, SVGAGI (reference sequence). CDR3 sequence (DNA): TGTGCCAGCAGTTACGCAGGGGACAACACAGATACGCAGTATTTT. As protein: CASSYAGDNTDTQYF.

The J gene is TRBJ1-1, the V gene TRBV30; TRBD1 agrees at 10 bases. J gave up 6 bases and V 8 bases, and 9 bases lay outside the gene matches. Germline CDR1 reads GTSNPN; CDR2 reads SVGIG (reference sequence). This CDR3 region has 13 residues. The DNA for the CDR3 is TGTGCCGGGAAGGACAGGGGGGGCTCTGAAGCTTTCTTT. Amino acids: CAGKDRGGSEAFF.